This T cell receptor beta chain was found in a study of CD8+ T cells in alopecia areata. Whole-study context: Treated patients were given oral tofacitinib, which was dosed at 5 to 10 mg twice daily. Severity among treated patients was scored by the percentage of scalp area affected.

Extracted from the samples, RNA was reverse transcribed into cDNA to serve as the sequencing template. The method was immunoSEQ multiplex PCR; TCRdb's version includes in-frame clones alone and lacks a portion of them. The table shows some 150,000 clones, with 45% to 60% occurring only once. As for treatment: oral pan-JAK inhibitor, 5-10 mg twice daily. Researchers gathered lesional scalp punch biopsies and peripheral blood from patients with alopecia areata. Isolation of CD4+ and CD8+ T cells from PBMCs was achieved by sorting. The receptor was isolated from a human donor with alopecia areata. Material: CD8+ T cells sorted from blood, obtained at week 4, from a patient treated with tofacitinib.

The CDR3 sequence is CASSWVDSRNTEAFF. The CDR3 DNA reads TGTGCCAGCAGCTGGGTAGACTCTAGGAACACTGAAGCTTTCTTT. The V gene is TRBV11-2, the J gene TRBJ1-1; no clear D gene. V lost 4 bases, J lost 1 base, and 13 bases lay in between. This CDR3 has 15 residues. CDR1 and CDR2 (germline): SGHAT, FQNNGV.